This T cell receptor (beta chain) was sequenced for a study of T cell responses to AZD1222 COVID-19 vaccine. Study-level findings and limits: Within unmutated variant regions lay the reported targets of nearly half of spike-specific TCRs. Donors were mostly white British, more females; clonal diversity possibly underestimated. After two AZD1222 doses, spike-specific TCR breadth and depth rose versus day 0. CD4 TCRs associated with vaccination spanned spike, dominating at 160-218 and 743-854.

CDR1 MNHNY and CDR2 SVGAGI come from the germline V gene (reference sequence). Trimming shortened V by 4 bases and J by 3 bases, and 16 bases separated the two germline ends. The CDR3 has 15 amino acids. Produced via immunoSEQ multiplex PCR; TCRdb's table is partial and in-frame only. The table lists about 140,000 clones, with about 2.2% in the top ten. Concerning this clone itself: Its antigen is still unknown.

The sequenced sample was peripheral blood. This sequence originates from an adult in good health. This rearrangement joins TRBV6-6 to TRBJ2-7; TRBD1 might be the D (6 bases). This chain's CDR3 is CASSFDGTLYYEQYF. CDR3 sequence (DNA): TGTGCCAGCAGTTTCGACGGGACACTTTACTACGAGCAGTACTTC.